This T cell receptor (beta chain) originates from a study of T cell clonotyping in hematopoietic cell transplantation. This clone was picked up one time. Its antigen is unidentified. Clones were read by immunoSEQ multiplex PCR, and TCRdb kept only the in-frame ones, dropping some. The table lists about 36,000 clones, over 70% of them singletons. Per the germline V gene, CDR1 is SNHLY and CDR2 is FYNNEI. Deletions cut 6 bases from V and 3 bases from J, with 8 bases between. The CDR3 totals 12 residues. Study-level findings and limits: After transplant, recipient diversity fell while pathologically expanded clonotypes grew through day 180. No sorting was done, leaving CD4 and CD8 contributions mixed. Higher Inverse Simpson Index values in graft donor and pretransplant recipient predicted broader posttransplant TCR diversity. At the given depth, recipient repertoires were over 97% de novo clonotypes.

The chain is built from TRBV2 and TRBJ1-2; D gene ambiguous. This TCR was recovered from a woman aged 40 to 50 in good health. Some clones in this sample may be carry-over from other donors' samples. The sample was peripheral blood mononuclear cells. Written as DNA, the CDR3 is TGTGCCAGCAGCTTAAGAGACTATGGCTACACCTTC. Protein sequence: CASSLRDYGYTF.